This TCR beta chain comes out of a study of PD-L1 blockade in urothelial cancer. CDR3 length: 16 residues. Germline CDR1 and CDR2: SGHNT and YYREEE (reference sequence). V lost 5 bases to trimming and J lost 2 bases; unmatched junction nucleotides: 8. The data were produced by immunoSEQ multiplex PCR, yet TCRdb's version contains in-frame clones alone and is incomplete. Here the sample spans some 71,000 clones, around 85% being singletons. As for time point: pretreatment peripheral blood. The clonotype comes from a man in his sixties with urothelial cancer. This specimen was PBMCs, taken around atezolizumab (anti-PD-L1) treatment. The chain employs TRBV5-4 and TRBJ2-3; 10 bases match TRBD2. CDR3 in DNA: TGTGCCAGCAGGCTTTCTCTAGCGGGGGACACAGATACGCAGTATTTT. This translates into CASRLSLAGDTDTQYF.